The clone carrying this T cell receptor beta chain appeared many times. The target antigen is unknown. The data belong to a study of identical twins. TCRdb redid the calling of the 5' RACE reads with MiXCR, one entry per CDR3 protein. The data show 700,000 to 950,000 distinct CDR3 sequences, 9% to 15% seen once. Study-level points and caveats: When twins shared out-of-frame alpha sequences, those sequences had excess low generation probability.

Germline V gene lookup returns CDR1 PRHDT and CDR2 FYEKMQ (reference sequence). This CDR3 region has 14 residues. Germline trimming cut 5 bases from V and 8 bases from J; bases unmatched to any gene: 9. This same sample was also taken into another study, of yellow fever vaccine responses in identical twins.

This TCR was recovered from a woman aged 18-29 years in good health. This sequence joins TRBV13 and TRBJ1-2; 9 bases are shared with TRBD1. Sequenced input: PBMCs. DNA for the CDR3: TGTGCCAGCAGCCCCGGACAGGGGCTGGGAGGCTACACCTTC. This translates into CASSPGQGLGGYTF.